This TCR beta chain was documented in a study of human T cells and chemical hapten exposure. CDR1 and CDR2 from the germline V gene are SGHAT and FQNNGV. The germline V and J ends were trimmed by 5 bases and 0 bases, with 17 bases remaining between them. The CDR3 sequence is 17 residues long. Time point in this sample: patch test 2, 6 weeks after DPC sensitization. Treatment given: therapeutic diphenylcyclopropenone sensitization with weekly scalp DPC. Sample donors consisted of patients with alopecia, aged 18 to 70 years, who were suitable for DPC. Study conclusions and caveats: Patch test score showed a positive correlation with PT1 expanded TCR counts. DPC sensitization left the count of TCRs above 1 in 1000 unchanged.

Separate cDNA molecules received unique molecular identifiers, which the library attached to them. Via MiXCR, TCRdb re-called the RACE reads, giving one row per CDR3 protein. The repertoire holds about 350,000 distinct CDR3 sequences, with over 6% as singletons. This clonotype was detected only a few times. Its antigen is unknown. The TCR originated in a woman aged 18-29 years with alopecia areata. Some clones in this sample may be carry-over from other donors' samples. The sample consisted of whole blood, taken in connection with sensitization to the hapten diphenylcyclopropenone (DPC). The chain is built from TRBV11-2 and TRBJ2-4; no definite D call. CDR3 residues: CASSLSWSDIAKNIQYF. In nucleotides, the CDR3 is TGTGCCAGCAGCCTTAGTTGGTCCGATATAGCCAAAAACATTCAGTACTTC.